This T cell receptor (beta chain) was sequenced during a study of OX40 agonist ivuxolimab in advanced cancers. Study overall: In three patients, partial responses were observed, one with hepatocellular carcinoma and two with cutaneous melanoma. Study-wide findings and caveats: Expanded clones tended on average to be more numerous among CD8+ T cells than CD4+.

The germline V and J ends were trimmed by 6 bases and 1 base, with 12 bases remaining between them. The length of the CDR3 is 14 residues. Germline V gene lookup returns CDR1 MNHNS and CDR2 SASEGT. Data came from immunoSEQ multiplex PCR; TCRdb stores just in-frame clones and leaves some out. The repertoire holds approximately 66,000 clones, with roughly 85% as singletons. As to this clone: The target antigen is unknown.

This chain links TRBV6-1 with TRBJ1-1; D is undetermined. Source: CD4+ or CD8+ T cells sorted from blood, taken in a trial of the OX40 agonist ivuxolimab. The receptor's source is an adult with an advanced solid tumor such as melanoma, head and neck, liver or kidney cancer. This CDR3 is CASRVGLSNTEAFF. The CDR3, as DNA: TGTGCCAGCAGGGTCGGACTTTCGAACACTGAAGCTTTCTTT.